Following are 11 T cell receptor beta chains from one sample sequenced in a study of metastatic and nonmetastatic thyroid tumors. Through MiXCR, TCRdb re-clonotyped the PCR reads. This sample yields around 18,000 clones, of which 30% to 35% are seen a single time; approximately 17% belongs to the top ten. No patient received treatment before thyroid surgery. Sequencing used tumor tissue. Receptor source: a female donor with papillary thyroid cancer or a benign thyroid nodule (not recorded which). Some clones in this sample may be carry-over from other donors' samples.

J is TRBJ2-7 and V is TRBV6-1; 10 bases agree with TRBD2. The germline V gene has CDR1 MNHNS and CDR2 SASEGT. V dropped 7 bases and J dropped 0; count of bases not matched to a gene: 9. This CDR3 region has 16 residues. The CDR3 region has the DNA TGTGCCAGCATAACACGAACTAGCGGGGACTCCTACGAGCAGTACTTC. It codes for CASITRTSGDSYEQYF.

The V and J genes are TRBV20-1 and TRBJ2-7; D gene unclear. Germline V gives CDR1 DFQATT, CDR2 SNEGSKA (reference sequence). This CDR3 is built from 11 residues. V was shortened by 5 bases and J by 5 bases, with 10 bases between the two germline ends. The CDR3 spells CSAFRNHEQYF. CDR3 nucleotide sequence: TGCAGTGCTTTTAGAAACCACGAGCAGTACTTC.

The table lists this clone with many counts. The chain couples TRBV28 to TRBJ2-2; D is unclear. With 4 bases removed from V and 0 bases from J, the gap between germline ends came to 3 bases. This CDR3 contains 13 residues. Germline V gene sequence: CDR1 MDHEN, CDR2 SYDVKM. The CDR3 here is CASSSTNTGELFF. CDR3 DNA: TGTGCCAGCAGTTCCACGAACACCGGGGAGCTGTTTTTT.

Sample share makes this clone medium-sized. The chain joins TRBV6-1 to TRBJ2-5, with D unresolved. Germline loops: CDR1 MNHNS, CDR2 SASEGT. This CDR3 is built from 14 residues. With 1 base removed from V and 1 base from J, the gap between germline ends came to 7 bases. The CDR3: CASSEDSFQETQYF. The CDR3 nucleotides read TGTGCCAGCAGTGAAGACAGTTTCCAAGAGACCCAGTACTTC.

This chain joins TRBV12-5 and TRBJ1-5; D is uncertain. The CDR3 is made up of 18 amino acids. Trimming removed 2 bases from V and 0 bases from J, with 17 bases in between. Germline V gene sequence: CDR1 LGHNT, CDR2 FRNRAP. CDR3 sequence reads: CASGLTRGSADSNQPQHF. CDR3 nucleotide sequence: TGTGCTAGTGGTTTGACACGCGGTAGTGCAGATAGCAATCAGCCCCAGCATTTT.

This clone was picked up many times. The genes are TRBV6-5 and TRBJ2-1; 12 nucleotides agree with TRBD2. With 2 bases clipped from V and 8 bases from J, the junction kept 4 bases outside the gene matches. The CDR3 covers 15 residues. In germline, CDR1 is MNHEY, CDR2 SVGAGI. The DNA for the CDR3 is TGTGCCAGCAGTTACCCGACTAGCGGGAGTGATGAGCAGTTCTTC. Translating gives CASSYPTSGSDEQFF.

The sample holds a few counts of this clone. This chain joins TRBV6-1 and TRBJ2-7; the match to TRBD2 covers 12 bases. This CDR3 contains 15 residues. Looked up from germline, CDR1 is MNHNS and CDR2 is SASEGT. Germline trimming cut 8 bases from V and 3 bases from J; bases unmatched to any gene: 8. The CDR3 is CASGTLLAGGYEQYF. CDR3 nucleotide sequence: TGTGCCAGCGGAACCTTACTAGCGGGAGGCTACGAGCAGTACTTC.

The chain couples TRBV14 to TRBJ2-1, with D possibly TRBD2 on 6 matching bases. The V and J ends lost 3 bases and 0 bases respectively, with 15 bases between them. The length of the CDR3 is 17 residues. CDR1 and CDR2 from the germline V gene are SGHDN and FVKESK. CDR3 in amino acids: CASSQGVSGNSYNEQFF. CDR3 nucleotides: TGTGCCAGCAGCCAGGGGGTTAGCGGAAACTCCTACAATGAGCAGTTCTTC.

The chain carries TRBV7-9 and TRBJ2-5; 9 nucleotides align to TRBD2. The CDR3 sequence is 16 residues long. Germline CDR1 SEHNR, CDR2 FQNEAQ (reference sequence). V shed 5 bases, J shed 5 bases, and the junction held 12 bases outside the gene matches. The DNA for the CDR3 is TGTGCCAGCAGCAGCGGGACTAGCTCCATGGATGAGACCCAGTACTTC. Protein: CASSSGTSSMDETQYF.

This clone was seen ten or more times. The chain uses TRBV3-1 and TRBJ1-4; D gene uncertain. This CDR3 region has 15 residues. Deletions cut 3 bases from V and 3 bases from J, with 11 bases between. Germline CDR1 is LGHDT and CDR2 is YNNKEL (reference sequence). This CDR3 is CASSQLSGSNEKLFF. Written as DNA, the CDR3 is TGTGCCAGCAGCCAGCTCTCTGGATCTAATGAAAAACTGTTTTTT.

The chain joins TRBV20-1 to TRBJ2-2; no clear D. The CDR3 has 13 amino acids. Germline CDR1 reads DFQATT; CDR2 reads SNEGSKA (reference sequence). Deletions cut 6 bases from V and 8 bases from J, with 16 bases between. DNA for the CDR3: TGCAGTGCGAAAGGACCCACCACAGGGGAGCTGTTTTTT. It translates to CSAKGPTTGELFF.